What follows is one T cell receptor (beta chain) and its context. Antigen unknown. The sample originates from a study of response to subunit inactivated influenza vaccine. TCRdb redid the calling of the RT-PCR reads with MiXCR, one entry per CDR3 protein. The sample shows about 800,000 distinct CDR3 sequences, around 20% of them seen only once. The length of the CDR3 is 16 residues. In germline, CDR1 is LGHNA, CDR2 YNFKEQ. V was clipped by 1 base and J by 9 bases, with 16 bases between them. Study-wide points: With each seasonal influenza vaccination, the authors suggested, few new T cells are recruited.

This receptor was obtained from a man aged 50 to 60 who received an inactivated influenza vaccine. The chain has TRBV4-2 and TRBJ1-6; possibly TRBD1 for D (5 bases). The specimen was PBMCs from blood, collected 4 to 6 days after vaccination. In DNA form, the CDR3 reads TGTGCCAGCAGCCAAGTCTCGGCCAGGGTGGCTTCACCCCTCCACTTT. Translated: CASSQVSARVASPLHF.